The 17 T cell receptor beta chains listed next were all sequenced from one sample in a study of blood T cell repertoires in COVID-19 (dated by TCRdb to 2018 to 2020). Library generation was performed with the immunoSEQ multiplex PCR assay. TCRdb took over this immuneACCESS table, retaining in-frame rearrangements with V and J assigned. Such tables are incomplete; in checked studies, under half of the missing clones stem from an unresolved V gene, and the remainder is unexplained. For this sample the table gives 150,000 or so clones, of which 85% to 90% were detected only once. 15% of the sample comes from the top ten. Sequencing was performed on peripheral blood. The receptors here all came from a woman in her 40s with acute or convalescent COVID-19.

The V gene is TRBV7-9, the J gene TRBJ1-1; D gene ambiguous. Germline loops: CDR1 SEHNR, CDR2 FQNEAQ (reference sequence). CDR3 length: 15 amino acids. V was cut by 3 bases and J by 2 bases, with 13 bases left in between. The CDR3 DNA is TGTGCCAGCAGCTTGACCGGAGACCGTAACACTGAAGCTTTCTTT. It translates to CASSLTGDRNTEAFF.

CDR3 residues: CATTDLYNEQFF. CDR3 nucleotide sequence: TGTGCCACCACGGACTTGTACAATGAGCAGTTCTTC. The chain combines TRBV24-1 with TRBJ2-1, with D tentatively TRBD2 (5 bases). This CDR3 is built from 12 residues. Trimming removed 8 bases at V and 4 bases at J, with 8 bases between. The germline V gene has CDR1 KGHDR and CDR2 SFDVKD.

The J gene is TRBJ2-3, the V gene TRBV29-1; possibly TRBD1 for D (6 bases). The V and J ends lost 1 base and 7 bases respectively, with 12 bases between them. The CDR3 sequence is 13 residues long. Germline V gives CDR1 SQVTM, CDR2 ANQGSEA. CDR3 in amino acids: CSVEGQAPNTQYF. For the CDR3, the DNA is TGCAGCGTTGAAGGACAGGCCCCGAATACGCAGTATTTT.

The CDR3 loop reads CASKQGSEKLFF. CDR3 nucleotides: TGTGCCAGCAAACAGGGAAGTGAAAAACTGTTTTTT. The J gene is TRBJ1-4, the V gene TRBV25-1; D might be TRBD1 (6 bases). The germline V gene encodes CDR1 MGHDK and CDR2 SYGVNS. CDR3 length: 12 residues. V lost 7 bases and J 7 bases, leaving 10 bases between the germline ends.

The chain couples TRBV19 to TRBJ1-5; D not certain. V gave up 4 bases and J gave up 0 bases, with 19 bases separating them. CDR3 length: 18 amino acids. Germline values: CDR1 LNHDA, CDR2 SQIVND (reference sequence). The CDR3 reads CASSTSGWPNYSNQPQHF. In nucleotides, the CDR3 is TGTGCCAGTAGTACGAGCGGATGGCCTAATTATAGCAATCAGCCCCAGCATTTT.

The chain is built from TRBV9 and TRBJ2-1, with TRBD2 matching over 10 bases. The ends lost 3 bases at V and 3 bases at J; junction bases unmatched: 3. Germline CDR1 is SGDLS and CDR2 is YYNGEE. This CDR3 has 15 residues. This chain's CDR3 is CASSGSSGSYNEQFF. CDR3 DNA sequence: TGTGCCAGCAGCGGTTCTAGCGGGAGCTACAATGAGCAGTTCTTC.

The V call is TRBV6-5, the J call TRBJ1-5; 8 bases fit TRBD1. This CDR3 comprises 13 residues. The ends lost 6 bases at V and 5 bases at J; junction bases unmatched: 3. Germline assignment: CDR1 MNHEY and CDR2 SVGAGI. The CDR3 nucleotides are TGTGCCAGCAGAGGACAGGGCCATCAGCCCCAGCATTTT. Translated, it gives CASRGQGHQPQHF.

This chain uses TRBV5-6 with TRBJ1-1, with 9 bases identical to TRBD1. CDR1 and CDR2 (germline): SGHDT, YYEEEE. The CDR3 spans 18 residues. V trimming: 2 bases; J trimming: 4 bases; junction bases outside the gene matches: 15. The CDR3 here is CASSFQHSGQGRVTEAFF. The CDR3 nucleotides are TGTGCCAGCAGCTTTCAGCATTCGGGACAGGGTAGAGTCACTGAAGCTTTCTTT.

This clone was counted only a few times. The chain recombines TRBV4-1 with TRBJ2-5; D unclear. V was clipped by 0 bases and J by 5 bases, with 13 bases between them. The length of the CDR3 is 15 residues. Germline assignment: CDR1 MGHRA and CDR2 YSYEKL. CDR3 amino acids: CASSQEGSWVETQYF. The DNA of the CDR3 is TGCGCCAGCAGCCAAGAAGGTAGCTGGGTGGAGACCCAGTACTTC.

CDR3 nucleotide sequence: TGTGCCAGCAGCCAATTTGGCGGGGGATCCTCCTACGAGCAGTACTTC. Protein: CASSQFGGGSSYEQYF. The chain has TRBV3-1 (or the pseudogene TRBV3-2) and TRBJ2-7; 7 nucleotides line up with TRBD2. V lost 2 bases and J lost 0; bases outside the gene matches: 7. Germline values: CDR1 LGHDT, CDR2 YNNKEL (reference sequence). The CDR3 runs 16 residues.

J is TRBJ1-1 and V is TRBV6-6; D is perhaps TRBD1 (6 bases). The CDR3 contains 16 residues. V lost 6 bases to trimming and J lost 2 bases, with 19 bases between them. From germline, CDR1 is MNHNY and CDR2 SVGAGI (reference sequence). The CDR3 nucleotides are TGTGCCAGCAGAAATACAGGGTTGAGTTTTAACACTGAAGCTTTCTTT. This translates into CASRNTGLSFNTEAFF.

This clone has just a few counts. V gene TRBV2 combines with J gene TRBJ1-4; D uncertain. The V end was cut by 3 bases, the J end by 2 bases, with 10 bases between. Germline loops: CDR1 SNHLY, CDR2 FYNNEI. The CDR3 loop spans 15 amino acids. The CDR3 DNA reads as TGTGCCAGCAGTGAGCAAGGTAGCACTAATGAAAAACTGTTTTTT. As protein: CASSEQGSTNEKLFF.

This clone showed up just a few times. V gene TRBV5-1 combines with J gene TRBJ2-7; TRBD1 is a possible D gene (6 bases). V was shortened by 0 bases and J by 3 bases, with 16 bases between the two germline ends. The CDR3 contains 16 residues. Germline V gives CDR1 SGHRS, CDR2 YFSETQ. The CDR3 bases are TGCGCCAGCAGCTTGGCCGAGGGACACGGGCTCTACGAGCAGTACTTC. Its protein product is CASSLAEGHGLYEQYF.

The count of this clone is one. The chain recombines TRBV19 with TRBJ2-3; 11 bases are a match to TRBD2. CDR3 length: 17 residues. Per germline, CDR1 LNHDA and CDR2 SQIVND (reference sequence). With V trimmed by 7 bases and J by 1 base, 10 bases remained unmatched. This chain's CDR3 is CASNTSGSGRCTDTQYF. CDR3 coding DNA: TGTGCCAGTAACACTAGCGGGAGTGGGCGATGCACAGATACGCAGTATTTT.

The chain carries TRBV21-1 and TRBJ2-1; the table names TRBD2, a call not compared with the DNA. TRBV21-1 has pseudogene status. This CDR3 spans 21 amino acids. The CDR3 bases are TGTGCCAGCAGCAAAGCCCACCCTGGAGCGGGAGACCCCTTTTCCTACAATGAGCAGTTCTTC. Protein: CASSKAHPGAGDPFSYNEQFF.

This rearrangement joins TRBV27 to TRBJ2-7; TRBD1 agrees at 8 bases. The CDR3 extends over 14 amino acids. Germline CDR1 and CDR2: MNHEY and SMNVEV (reference sequence). The V gene end was trimmed by 7 bases and the J gene end by 5 bases; junction bases not matched to a gene: 10. CDR3 loop: CASTDLTGEHEQYF. Written as DNA, the CDR3 is TGTGCCAGCACCGACTTGACAGGGGAACACGAGCAGTACTTC.

This clone is a singleton in its sample. This sequence joins TRBV7-3 and TRBJ2-3; D not resolved. Germline V gene sequence: CDR1 SGHTA, CDR2 FQGTGA. V was pared by 2 bases and J by 2 bases, with 8 bases between. The CDR3 loop spans 14 amino acids. Here the CDR3 reads CASSLRVLTDTQYF. The CDR3 DNA sequence: TGTGCCAGCAGCTTACGAGTGCTCACAGATACGCAGTATTTT.